The 10 T cell receptor beta chains in this list originate from one sample, sequenced in a study of cytomegalovirus exposure and HLA in healthy donors. Measured with immunoSEQ multiplex PCR; TCRdb has only the in-frame clones, and not every one. Of some 250,000 clones detected, around 89% appear once; the ten largest clones hold 0.37%. The sample taken for sequencing was PBMCs. These receptors were taken from a young woman in good health and CMV-seronegative.

The chain is built from TRBV19 and TRBJ1-1, with TRBD1 matching over 7 bases. Germline-derived CDR1 and CDR2 are LNHDA and SQIVND (reference sequence). CDR3 length equals 14 residues. After removal of 6 bases from V and 5 bases from J, the junction contained 9 bases not matched to a gene. The CDR3 spells CASSPGGTFTEAFF. The CDR3 nucleotides are TGTGCCAGTAGCCCAGGGGGGACATTTACTGAAGCTTTCTTT.

V gene TRBV4-1 combines with J gene TRBJ2-7, with 12 bases aligning to TRBD1. CDR3 length equals 15 residues. The V gene end was trimmed by 3 bases and the J gene end by 2 bases; junction bases not matched to a gene: 2. CDR1 is MGHRA, CDR2 YSYEKL, per germline. Here the CDR3 DNA reads TGCGCCAGCAGCCACGGGACAGGGGGCGCCTACGAGCAGTACTTC. Protein product: CASSHGTGGAYEQYF.

The chain joins TRBV18 to TRBJ1-1; 7 bases are a match to TRBD1. The CDR3 has 16 residues. V lost 4 bases and J lost 3; bases outside the gene matches: 11. Per the germline V gene, CDR1 is KGHSH and CDR2 is LQKENI. The CDR3 spells CASSQTLDRADTEAFF. Here the CDR3 DNA reads TGTGCCAGCTCACAAACACTAGACAGGGCGGACACTGAAGCTTTCTTT.

The V gene is TRBV11-3, the J gene TRBJ2-1, with a possible D match to TRBD1 (6 bases). The CDR3 length is 14 residues. V shed 4 bases and J shed 4 bases, with 11 bases lying between them. Germline V CDR1 and CDR2: SGHNT, YENEEA. CDR3 residues: CASSSGQKYNEQFF. The CDR3 DNA sequence: TGTGCCAGCAGCTCAGGACAGAAATACAATGAGCAGTTCTTC.

The rearrangement uses TRBV30 and TRBJ2-1, with D possibly matching TRBD2 (6 bases). Germline V gives CDR1 GTSNPN, CDR2 SVGIG (reference sequence). The CDR3 has 13 residues. V was trimmed by 1 base and J by 5 bases, leaving 9 bases between them. The CDR3 spells CAWSGGGNNEQFF. The CDR3 nucleotides are TGTGCCTGGAGTGGCGGCGGGAACAATGAGCAGTTCTTC.

This clone was recorded only once. The chain combines TRBV7-9 with TRBJ1-2, with TRBD1 as a possible D gene (5 bases). The CDR3 covers 13 residues. The germline V gene encodes CDR1 SEHNR and CDR2 FQNEAQ (reference sequence). Trimming took 5 bases from V and 8 from J, leaving 15 bases between them. As DNA, the CDR3 is TGTGCCAGCAGCGAAGGGACTACTGGGGGCTACACCTTC. It is translated as CASSEGTTGGYTF.

This rearrangement joins TRBV2 to TRBJ2-7; the match to TRBD2 covers 11 bases. Trimming took 3 bases from V and 3 from J; bases not matched to a gene: 10. This CDR3 spans 17 amino acids. Germline V CDR1 and CDR2: SNHLY, FYNNEI. The chain's CDR3 is CASSDKSETSGVYEQYF. Written as DNA, the CDR3 is TGTGCCAGCAGTGATAAGAGTGAGACTAGCGGGGTCTACGAGCAGTACTTC.

This chain joins TRBV5-1 and TRBJ2-6, with D tentatively TRBD1 (6 bases). Trimming pared 1 base from V and 0 bases from J, leaving 8 bases between. The germline V gene has CDR1 SGHRS and CDR2 YFSETQ. This CDR3 region has 16 residues. The CDR3 bases are TGCGCCAGCAGCTTGAACAGGGCCTCTGGGGCCAACGTCCTGACTTTC. Encoded protein: CASSLNRASGANVLTF.

The chain carries TRBV30 and TRBJ1-2; D is ambiguous. This CDR3 region has 13 residues. Germline-derived CDR1 and CDR2 are GTSNPN and SVGIG (reference sequence). V was shortened by 2 bases and J by 4 bases, with 11 bases between the two germline ends. This CDR3 reads CAWSWLQIYGYTF. For the CDR3, the DNA is TGTGCCTGGAGTTGGCTTCAGATCTATGGCTACACCTTC. The whole variable domain, filled in from reference TRBV30 and TRBJ1-2, reads SQTIHQWPATLVQPVGSPLSLECTVEGTSNPNLYWYRQAAGRGLQLLFYSVGIGQISSEVPQNLSASRPQDRQFILSSKKLLLSDSGFYLCAWSWLQIYGYTFGSGTRLTVV.

V and J are TRBV4-3 and TRBJ1-5, with no clear D. The CDR3 consists of 16 residues. Between the trimmed V and J ends, which lost 0 bases and 3 bases, there was a span of 12 bases. CDR1 and CDR2 from the germline V gene are LGHNA and YSLEER. CDR3 residues: CASSQDSTGFNQPQHF. CDR3 DNA sequence: TGCGCCAGCAGCCAAGATAGCACGGGGTTCAATCAGCCCCAGCATTTT.